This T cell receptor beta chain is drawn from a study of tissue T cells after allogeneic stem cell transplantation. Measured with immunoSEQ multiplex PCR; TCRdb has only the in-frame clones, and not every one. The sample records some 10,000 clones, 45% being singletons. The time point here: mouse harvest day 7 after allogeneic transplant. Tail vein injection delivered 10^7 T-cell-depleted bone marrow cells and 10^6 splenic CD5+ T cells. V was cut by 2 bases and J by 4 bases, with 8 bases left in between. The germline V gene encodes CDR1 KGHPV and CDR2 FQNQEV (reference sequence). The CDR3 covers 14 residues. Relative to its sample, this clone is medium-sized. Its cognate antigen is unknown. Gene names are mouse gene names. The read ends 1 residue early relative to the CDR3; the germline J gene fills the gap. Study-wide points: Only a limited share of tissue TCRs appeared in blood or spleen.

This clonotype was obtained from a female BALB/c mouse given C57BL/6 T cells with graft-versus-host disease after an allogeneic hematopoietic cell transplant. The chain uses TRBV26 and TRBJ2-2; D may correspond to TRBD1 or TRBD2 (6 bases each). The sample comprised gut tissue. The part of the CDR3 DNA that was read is TGTGCCAGCAGTCTGGGGGGCGGCACCGGGCAGCTCTAC. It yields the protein CASSLGGGTGQLY. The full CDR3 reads CASSLGGGTGQLYF. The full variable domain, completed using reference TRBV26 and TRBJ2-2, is NSKVIQTPRYLVKGQGQKAKMRCIPEKGHPVVFWYQQNKNNEFKFLINFQNQEVLQQIDMTEKRFSAECPSNSPCSLEIQSSEAGDSALYLCASSLGGGTGQLYFGEGSKLTVL.